The 21 T cell receptor beta chains below all came from one sample that was sequenced in a study of tumor-infiltrating lymphocytes in localized non-small cell lung cancer. Measured with immunoSEQ multiplex PCR; TCRdb has only the in-frame clones, and not every one. The data contain approximately 12,000 clones, about 78% of them singletons. The source material was uninvolved lung tissue not adjacent to the tumor. These receptors all come from a human donor with non-small cell lung cancer.

V and J are TRBV28 and TRBJ1-4; 10 nucleotides align to TRBD1. V shed 2 bases, J shed 5 bases, and the junction held 5 bases outside the gene matches. Germline assignment: CDR1 MDHEN and CDR2 SYDVKM. The CDR3 spans 16 residues. The CDR3, as DNA: TGTGCCAGCAGTTTAAGTCCGGGACAGGGGAATGAAAAACTGTTTTTT. Translating it yields CASSLSPGQGNEKLFF. The entire variable domain, with the rest obtained from reference TRBV28 and TRBJ1-4, is as follows: DVKVTQSSRYLVKRTGEKVFLECVQDMDHENMFWYRQDPGLGLRLIYFSYDVKMKEKGDIPEGYSVSREKKERFSLILESASTNQTSMYLCASSLSPGQGNEKLFFGSGTQLSVL.

V and J are TRBV7-3 and TRBJ2-5; either TRBD1 or TRBD2 may fit D (5 bases each). Trimming took 3 bases from V and 2 from J, leaving 16 bases between them. CDR3 length: 16 amino acids. Germline V gene sequence: CDR1 SGHTA, CDR2 FQGTGA. The CDR3 protein is CASSLGWGSGQETQYF. The CDR3, as DNA: TGTGCCAGCAGCTTGGGATGGGGGTCGGGACAAGAGACCCAGTACTTC. Using reference TRBV7-3 and TRBJ2-5 for the parts outside the CDR3, the full variable domain is GAGVSQTPSNKVTEKGKYVELRCDPISGHTALYWYRQSLGQGPEFLIYFQGTGAADDSGLPNDRFFAVRPEGSVSTLKIQRTERGDSAVYLCASSLGWGSGQETQYFGPGTRLLVL.

V gene TRBV28 combines with J gene TRBJ1-5; no clear D gene. This CDR3 has 15 amino acids. Germline V lookup: CDR1 MDHEN, CDR2 SYDVKM. V was cut by 6 bases and J by 4 bases, with 16 bases left in between. CDR3 in amino acids: CASRSPILWNQPQHF. CDR3 nucleotide sequence: TGTGCCAGCAGGTCCCCCATACTGTGGAATCAGCCCCAGCATTTT. Full variable domain (rest looked up from reference TRBV28 and TRBJ1-5): DVKVTQSSRYLVKRTGEKVFLECVQDMDHENMFWYRQDPGLGLRLIYFSYDVKMKEKGDIPEGYSVSREKKERFSLILESASTNQTSMYLCASRSPILWNQPQHFGDGTRLSIL.

The V gene is TRBV4-2, the J gene TRBJ2-5; 8 positions match TRBD1. The CDR3 length is 15 residues. The V segment lost 3 bases and the J segment 4 bases; nucleotides outside the gene matches: 7. Germline-derived CDR1 and CDR2 are LGHNA and YNFKEQ. This CDR3 is CASSQGAGGPETQYF. The CDR3 DNA reads TGTGCCAGCAGCCAGGGGGCAGGGGGCCCAGAGACCCAGTACTTC.

This clone came up a few times. The rearrangement uses TRBV30 and TRBJ1-1, with 8 bases matching TRBD1. J gave up 8 bases and V 1 base, and 0 bases lay outside the gene matches. The CDR3 spans 11 residues. Germline CDR1 is GTSNPN and CDR2 is SVGIG (reference sequence). The CDR3 bases are TGTGCCTGGAGTGGGACAGGGGAAGCTTTCTTT. Its protein product is CAWSGTGEAFF. Filled out from reference TRBV30 and TRBJ1-1, the complete variable domain reads SQTIHQWPATLVQPVGSPLSLECTVEGTSNPNLYWYRQAAGRGLQLLFYSVGIGQISSEVPQNLSASRPQDRQFILSSKKLLLSDSGFYLCAWSGTGEAFFGQGTRLTVV.

The rearrangement uses TRBV30 and TRBJ1-2; D is uncertain. There are 14 residues in the CDR3. Trimming took off 0 bases at V and 4 bases at J, with 12 bases between the two ends. CDR1 GTSNPN and CDR2 SVGIG come from the germline V gene (reference sequence). This CDR3 reads CAWSVQVLGYGYTF. Here the CDR3 DNA reads TGTGCCTGGAGTGTACAAGTACTCGGCTATGGCTACACCTTC.

This clone was picked up a small number of times. V is TRBV4-3 and J is TRBJ2-2; TRBD2 matches at 7 bases. V dropped 5 bases and J dropped 7; count of bases not matched to a gene: 13. Germline CDR1 LGHNA, CDR2 YSLEER. There are 16 residues in the CDR3. CDR3 amino acids: CASSVSRDYPSGELFF. In nucleotides, the CDR3 is TGCGCCAGCAGCGTCAGCCGGGACTACCCCAGCGGGGAGCTGTTTTTT.

The rearrangement joins TRBV14 to TRBJ1-1; 12 bases align to TRBD1. In germline, CDR1 is SGHDN, CDR2 FVKESK. V lost 4 bases to trimming and J lost 5 bases; unmatched junction nucleotides: 11. This CDR3 contains 17 residues. The CDR3 DNA follows: TGTGCCAGCAGCCGCAAGGCCGGGACAGGGGGCAGAACTGAAGCTTTCTTT. It encodes CASSRKAGTGGRTEAFF.

The count of this clone is one. The chain recombines TRBV6-4 with TRBJ2-3; D not certain. The V and J ends lost 5 bases and 2 bases respectively, with 8 bases between them. The CDR3 covers 13 residues. CDR1 and CDR2 from the germline V gene are MRHNA and SNTAGT. The CDR3 bases are TGTGCCAGCAGTTCCAGCCCCACAGATACGCAGTATTTT. Translated: CASSSSPTDTQYF.

The chain is built from TRBV9 and TRBJ1-6; TRBD1 agrees at 10 bases. From germline, CDR1 is SGDLS and CDR2 YYNGEE. Losses at the gene ends were 1 base for V and 7 bases for J; bases not matched to a gene: 14. The CDR3 is made up of 19 amino acids. For the CDR3, the DNA is TGTGCCAGCAGCGTATCCTCAGGGACAGGGGATGGAGGAAATTCACCCCTCCACTTT. Translated, it gives CASSVSSGTGDGGNSPLHF.

The chain recombines TRBV11-2 with TRBJ2-1; no clear D. Trimming shortened V by 1 base and J by 6 bases, and 13 bases separated the two germline ends. The CDR3 is 15 residues long. Germline CDR1 is SGHAT and CDR2 is FQNNGV. The CDR3 sequence is CASSLALSVLNEQFF. CDR3 in DNA: TGTGCCAGCAGCTTAGCTCTCTCGGTACTCAATGAGCAGTTCTTC. Filled out from reference TRBV11-2 and TRBJ2-1, the complete variable domain reads EAGVAQSPRYKIIEKRQSVAFWCNPISGHATLYWYQQILGQGPKLLIQFQNNGVVDDSQLPKDRFSAERLKGVDSTLKIQPAKLEDSAVYLCASSLALSVLNEQFFGPGTRLTVL.

V and J are TRBV25-1 and TRBJ2-3, with unresolved D. Trimming left V 6 bases short and J 2 bases short, with 15 bases between. This CDR3 contains 15 residues. Germline V lookup: CDR1 MGHDK, CDR2 SYGVNS. For the CDR3, the DNA is TGTGCCAGCAGCGCCTCAAACAGATACACAGATACGCAGTATTTT. The encoded protein is CASSASNRYTDTQYF. Full variable domain (outside the CDR3, taken from reference TRBV25-1 and TRBJ2-3): EADIYQTPRYLVIGTGKKITLECSQTMGHDKMYWYQQDPGMELHLIHYSYGVNSTEKGDLSSESTVSRIRTEHFPLTLESARPSHTSQYLCASSASNRYTDTQYFGPGTRLTVL.

The V call is TRBV2, the J call TRBJ2-1; perhaps TRBD1 as D (6 bases). The CDR3 has 12 residues. Germline values: CDR1 SNHLY, CDR2 FYNNEI. V was shortened by 6 bases and J by 13 bases, with 16 bases between the two germline ends. The CDR3 DNA is TGTGCCAGCAGCCTCAGGGGTTATGGACAGTTCTTC. Translated: CASSLRGYGQFF.

This sequence joins TRBV29-1 and TRBJ1-2; D is unresolved. The ends were cut back, 5 bases at V and 7 bases at J, with 17 bases in the middle. The germline V gene has CDR1 SQVTM and CDR2 ANQGSEA. The CDR3 has 13 amino acids. CDR3 sequence reads: CSVYSFDYSGYTF. Here the CDR3 DNA reads TGCAGCGTTTACTCTTTTGATTATTCTGGCTACACCTTC.

Written as DNA, the CDR3 is TGCAGTGCTAGGCATCCAGGGAGAGAGTACTTC. Translation: CSARHPGREYF. The rearrangement uses TRBV20-1 and TRBJ2-5; D could derive from TRBD1 or TRBD2 (5 bases each). The CDR3 runs to 11 residues. The V end lost 3 bases, the J end lost 12 bases, and 14 bases lay between the germline ends. Germline V CDR1 and CDR2: DFQATT, SNEGSKA (reference sequence).

The chain joins TRBV2 to TRBJ1-1; D gene uncertain. Germline V gene lookup returns CDR1 SNHLY and CDR2 FYNNEI. The CDR3 totals 14 residues. Trimming cost V 4 bases and J 2 bases, with 11 bases left between them. DNA of the CDR3: TGTGCCAGCAGTGTAGAGACATCTAACACTGAAGCTTTCTTT. Its translation: CASSVETSNTEAFF.

V usage is TRBV27 and J usage is TRBJ2-3, with TRBD2 matching over 9 bases. The CDR3 contains 18 residues. V lost 2 bases, J lost 0 bases, and 9 bases stayed unmatched. Germline V CDR1 and CDR2: MNHEY, SMNVEV (reference sequence). The CDR3: CASSLGGGSGSSTDTQYF. CDR3 bases: TGTGCCAGCAGTTTAGGAGGGGGTAGCGGGAGTAGCACAGATACGCAGTATTTT.

DNA for the CDR3: TGCAGCGTTGAACCCGGGGGCAATCAGCCCCAGCATTTT. Protein product: CSVEPGGNQPQHF. The genes are TRBV29-1 and TRBJ1-5, with D unclear. CDR1 SQVTM and CDR2 ANQGSEA come from the germline V gene. Trimming shortened V by 2 bases and J by 2 bases, and 7 bases separated the two germline ends. This CDR3 has 13 residues.

The chain carries TRBV7-6 and TRBJ2-7; TRBD2 might be the D (5 bases). The CDR3 totals 13 residues. V gave up 3 bases and J gave up 2 bases, with 8 bases separating them. The V gene's germline CDR1 is SGHVS and CDR2 FNYEAQ. Here the CDR3 reads CASSFGGTYEQYF. CDR3 nucleotides: TGTGCCAGCAGCTTTGGAGGAACCTACGAGCAGTACTTC.

The chain couples TRBV7-3 to TRBJ2-7; D remains ambiguous. Germline V gene sequence: CDR1 SGHTA, CDR2 FQGTGA. CDR3 length: 15 amino acids. The V end was cut by 2 bases, the J end by 2 bases, with 13 bases between. The CDR3 spells CASSLFAESTYEQYF. The CDR3, as DNA: TGTGCCAGCAGCTTATTTGCGGAGTCAACCTACGAGCAGTACTTC.

The chain uses TRBV5-1 and TRBJ2-7; D remains unclear. Deletions cut 0 bases from V and 2 bases from J, with 15 bases between. Germline V CDR1 and CDR2: SGHRS, YFSETQ. This CDR3 region has 16 residues. The CDR3 sequence: CASSLAFSSDPYEQYF. Here the CDR3 DNA reads TGCGCCAGCAGCTTGGCCTTCTCTTCCGACCCCTACGAGCAGTACTTC.